This paragraph reports one TCR beta chain. Its target is unknown. V lost 0 bases to trimming and J lost 7 bases, with 10 bases between them. This CDR3 is 13 amino acids long. Germline V gene sequence: CDR1 SGDLS, CDR2 YYNGEE. Some clones are missing from TCRdb's copy, which holds only in-frame ones; the method was immunoSEQ multiplex PCR. Of tens of thousands of clones in the sample, nearly 95% are singletons; the top ten hold 0.2% to 0.25%. These data are taken from a study of graft-versus-host responses after intestinal transplantation. Across the study: Each recipient received a multivisceral, liver-intestinal, or isolated intestinal graft. The whole recipient group had anti-thymocyte globulin induction followed by tacrolimus and steroids for two to three years.

Study results and caveats: Individuals carrying graft-donor T cell macrochimerism showed high graft-versus-host to host-versus-graft clonal ratios in allografts.

This TCR came from a human donor who was the organ donor for an intestinal transplant. The starting material was unstimulated CD8+ T cells sorted from spleen or lymph node cells, obtained before transplant. The rearrangement links TRBV9 to TRBJ2-5; D remains ambiguous. Written as DNA, the CDR3 is TGTGCCAGCAGCGTAGGAGGATTAGGGACCCAGTACTTC. The encoded protein is CASSVGGLGTQYF. The variable domain in full, with the rest retrieved from reference TRBV9 and TRBJ2-5, is DSGVTQTPKHLITATGQRVTLRCSPRSGDLSVYWYQQSLDQGLQFLIQYYNGEERAKGNILERFSAQQFPDLHSELNLSSLELGDSALYFCASSVGGLGTQYFGPGTRLLVL.